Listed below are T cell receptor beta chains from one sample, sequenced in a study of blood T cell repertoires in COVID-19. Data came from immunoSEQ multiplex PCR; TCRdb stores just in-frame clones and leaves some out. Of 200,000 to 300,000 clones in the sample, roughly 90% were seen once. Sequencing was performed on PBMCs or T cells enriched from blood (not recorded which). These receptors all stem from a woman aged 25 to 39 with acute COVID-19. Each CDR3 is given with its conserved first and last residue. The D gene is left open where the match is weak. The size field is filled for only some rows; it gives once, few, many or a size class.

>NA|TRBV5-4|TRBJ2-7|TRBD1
CASSLGQDREREQYF
TGTGCCAGCAGCTTGGGTCAGGACAGGGAAAGGGAGCAGTACTTC
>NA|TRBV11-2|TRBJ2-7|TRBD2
CASSSGTSGAIFYEQYF
TGTGCCAGCAGCTCCGGGACTAGCGGGGCTATTTTCTACGAGCAGTACTTC
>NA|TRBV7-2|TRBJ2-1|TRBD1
CASSLGTGGSNEQFF
TGTGCCAGCAGCCTGGGGACAGGGGGTAGTAATGAGCAGTTCTTC
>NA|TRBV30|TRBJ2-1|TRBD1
CAWHVGGQGVSEQFF
TGTGCCTGGCACGTAGGGGGACAGGGCGTTTCTGAGCAGTTCTTC
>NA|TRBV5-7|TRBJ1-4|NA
CASSARQNTNEKLFF
TGTGCCAGCAGCGCCCGACAGAACACTAATGAAAAACTGTTTTTT
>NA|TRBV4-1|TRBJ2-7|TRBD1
CASSQVATGDDEQYF
TGCGCCAGCAGCCAAGTAGCGACAGGGGACGACGAGCAGTACTTC
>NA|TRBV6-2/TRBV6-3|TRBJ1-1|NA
CASSLMRNTEAFF
TGTGCCAGCAGTTTAATGCGGAACACTGAAGCTTTCTTT
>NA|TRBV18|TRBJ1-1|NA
CASSPSNRGNTEAFF
TGTGCCAGCTCACCCTCCAATAGGGGGAACACTGAAGCTTTCTTT
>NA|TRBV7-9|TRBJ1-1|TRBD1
CASSYGQGASEAFF
TGTGCCAGCAGCTACGGACAGGGGGCGAGTGAAGCTTTCTTT
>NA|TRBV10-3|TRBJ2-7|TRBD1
CAISTTGPYEQYF
TGTGCCATCAGTACGACAGGGCCCTACGAGCAGTACTTC
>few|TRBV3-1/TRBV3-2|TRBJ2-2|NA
CASSQDSPGNTGELFF
TGTGCCAGCAGCCAAGATTCACCCGGGAACACCGGGGAGCTGTTTTTT
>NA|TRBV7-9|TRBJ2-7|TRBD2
CASSFRSGGAYEQYF
TGTGCCAGCAGCTTCCGTAGCGGGGGAGCCTACGAGCAGTACTTC
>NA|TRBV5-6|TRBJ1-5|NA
CASSLGWGENSNQPQHF
TGTGCCAGCAGCTTAGGTTGGGGGGAGAATAGCAATCAGCCCCAGCATTTT
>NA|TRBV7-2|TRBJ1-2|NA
CASSLAGEYGYTF
TGTGCCAGCAGCTTAGCAGGGGAATATGGCTACACCTTC
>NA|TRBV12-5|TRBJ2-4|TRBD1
CASGSRQGSIQYF
TGTGCTAGTGGTTCGAGACAGGGGAGCATTCAGTACTTC
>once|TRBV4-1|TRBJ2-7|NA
CASSQVGEAAYEQYF
TGCGCCAGCAGCCAAGTGGGGGAGGCGGCCTACGAGCAGTACTTC
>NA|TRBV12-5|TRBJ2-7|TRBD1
CASGPLGQGIYEQYF
TGTGCTAGTGGGCCCCTCGGACAGGGGATCTACGAGCAGTACTTC
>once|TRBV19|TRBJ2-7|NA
CASKNRGGEQYF
TGTGCCAGTAAAAACAGGGGAGGCGAGCAGTACTTC
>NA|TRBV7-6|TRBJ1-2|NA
CASSSETGPNYGYTF
TGTGCCAGCAGCTCCGAGACAGGCCCGAACTATGGCTACACCTTC
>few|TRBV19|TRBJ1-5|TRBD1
CASSIGDRGLSNQPQHF
TGTGCCAGTAGTATAGGGGACAGGGGGCTTAGCAATCAGCCCCAGCATTTT
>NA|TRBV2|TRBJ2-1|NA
CASTGLLEFF
TGTGCCAGCACAGGACTCTTGGAGTTCTTC
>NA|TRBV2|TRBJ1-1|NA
CASSLELNTEAFF
TGTGCCAGCAGCCTTGAGTTGAACACTGAAGCTTTCTTT
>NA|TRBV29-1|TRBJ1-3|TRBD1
CSVFPRQGYSGNTIYF
TGCAGCGTTTTCCCGAGACAGGGTTACTCTGGAAACACCATATATTTT
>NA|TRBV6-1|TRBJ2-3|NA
CASSDRGAGADTQYF
TGTGCCAGCAGTGACAGGGGGGCAGGAGCAGATACGCAGTATTTT
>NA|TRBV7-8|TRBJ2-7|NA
CASSSGVQEQYF
TGTGCCAGCAGCTCCGGAGTGCAGGAGCAGTACTTC
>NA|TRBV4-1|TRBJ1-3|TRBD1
CATGQGGNTIYF
TGCGCCACAGGACAGGGAGGAAACACCATATATTTT
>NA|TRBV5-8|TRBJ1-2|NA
CASSLYTMGRGSYGYTF
TGTGCCAGCAGCTTGTACACAATGGGCAGGGGAAGCTATGGCTACACCTTC
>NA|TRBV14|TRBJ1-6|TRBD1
CASSQEGQGFGPLHF
TGTGCCAGCAGCCAAGAGGGACAGGGTTTTGGACCCCTCCACTTT
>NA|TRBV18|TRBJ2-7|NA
CASSPGTVSSYEQYF
TGTGCCAGCTCACCAGGCACAGTTAGCTCCTACGAGCAGTACTTC
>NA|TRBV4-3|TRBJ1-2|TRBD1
CASSEDRTVGGYTF
TGCGCCAGCAGCGAGGACAGGACGGTAGGTGGCTACACCTTC
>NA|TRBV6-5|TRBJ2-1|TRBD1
CASSYLGQGYNEQFF
TGTGCCAGCAGTTACCTGGGACAGGGGTACAATGAGCAGTTCTTC
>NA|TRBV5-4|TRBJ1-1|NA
CASRTGSTEAFF
TGTGCCAGCAGAACAGGGAGCACTGAAGCTTTCTTT
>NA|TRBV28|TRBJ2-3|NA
CASSLPSTDTQYF
TGTGCCAGCAGTCTCCCTAGCACAGATACGCAGTATTTT
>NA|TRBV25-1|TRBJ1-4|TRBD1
CASSEYFSDRPNEKLFF
TGTGCCAGCAGTGAATATTTCTCGGACAGGCCCAATGAAAAACTGTTTTTT
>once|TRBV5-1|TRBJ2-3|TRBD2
CASSLASSGGQGDTQYF
TGCGCCAGCAGCTTGGCGTCTAGCGGGGGCCAGGGAGATACGCAGTATTTT
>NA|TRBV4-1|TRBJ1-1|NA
CASSPHRGGNTEAFF
TGCGCCAGCAGCCCGCACCGAGGGGGAAACACTGAAGCTTTCTTT
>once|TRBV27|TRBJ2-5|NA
CASSPTETQYF
TGTGCCAGCAGTCCTACCGAGACCCAGTACTTC
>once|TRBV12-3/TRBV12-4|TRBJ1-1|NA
CASGEGEAFF
TGTGCCAGTGGAGAGGGCGAAGCTTTCTTT
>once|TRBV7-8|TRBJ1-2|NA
CASSPLWDWRYGYTF
TGTGCCAGCAGCCCTCTGTGGGACTGGCGATATGGCTACACCTTC
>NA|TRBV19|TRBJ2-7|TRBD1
CASQGKQGAQAEQYF
TGTGCCAGTCAGGGGAAACAGGGGGCGCAGGCCGAGCAGTACTTC
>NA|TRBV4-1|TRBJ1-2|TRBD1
CASSQDRAGGKANYGYTF
TGCGCCAGCAGCCAAGATAGGGCAGGGGGCAAAGCTAACTATGGCTACACCTTC
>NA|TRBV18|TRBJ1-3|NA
CASSPLSPSGNTIYF
TGTGCCAGCTCACCACTCTCTCCCTCTGGAAACACCATATATTTT
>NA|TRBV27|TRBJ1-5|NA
CASSGGRWWPQHF
TGTGCCAGCAGTGGGGGCAGGTGGTGGCCCCAGCATTTT
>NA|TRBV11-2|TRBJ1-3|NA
CASSLGQLNSGNTIYF
TGTGCCAGCAGCTTGGGACAACTAAACTCTGGAAACACCATATATTTT
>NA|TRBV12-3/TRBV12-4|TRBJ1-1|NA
CASTWGRWTEAFF
TGTGCCAGCACCTGGGGCAGGTGGACTGAAGCTTTCTTT
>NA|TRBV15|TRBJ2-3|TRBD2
CATSRLAGITDTQYF
TGTGCCACCAGCAGACTAGCGGGGATCACAGATACGCAGTATTTT